These 20 T cell receptor beta chains originate from one sample sequenced in a study of T cells in Graves' hyperthyroidism and ophthalmopathy. It was RNA transcripts that yielded the amplified TCR beta CDR3 regions. TCR CDR3 underwent first-round RT-PCR with the HTBI primer set. TCRdb reprocessed the multiplex PCR reads with MiXCR, giving one entry per CDR3 protein. The sample lists a few hundred thousand distinct CDR3 sequences, more than 15% occurring once. Sequenced input: blood. Receptors originate from a woman aged 40-49 years with Graves' ophthalmopathy.

This clonotype was counted many times. The chain employs TRBV2 and TRBJ2-1; 11 nucleotides align to TRBD2. The V gene end was trimmed by 3 bases and the J gene end by 7 bases; junction bases not matched to a gene: 2. Per the germline V gene, CDR1 is SNHLY and CDR2 is FYNNEI. CDR3 length: 14 residues. CDR3 DNA sequence: TGTGCCAGCAGTGATAGCGGGAGGGGGAATGAGCAGTTCTTC. This translates into CASSDSGRGNEQFF.

The rearrangement uses TRBV5-1 and TRBJ1-1, with D tentatively TRBD1 (5 bases). CDR1 is SGHRS and CDR2 is YFSETQ in the germline V gene. The CDR3 consists of 16 residues. V shed 2 bases and J shed 0 bases, with 14 bases lying between them. DNA for the CDR3: TGCGCCAGCAGCTTCGAGTTAGGGGAGGTGAACACTGAAGCTTTCTTT. Its translation: CASSFELGEVNTEAFF.

Only a few counts were recorded for this clonotype. The genes are TRBV20-1 and TRBJ1-5; TRBD1 is a possible D gene (5 bases). Germline assignment: CDR1 DFQATT and CDR2 SNEGSKA (reference sequence). V was pared by 4 bases and J by 0 bases, with 16 bases between. The CDR3 is 16 amino acids. The CDR3 loop reads CSAKRGGNNSNQPQHF. The CDR3 nucleotides read TGCAGTGCTAAAAGGGGCGGTAATAATAGCAATCAGCCCCAGCATTTT.

This clonotype was seen at least ten times. The chain is built from TRBV5-1 and TRBJ1-1; D unclear. V was cut by 4 bases and J by 1 base, with 11 bases left in between. Germline V gene lookup returns CDR1 SGHRS and CDR2 YFSETQ. The CDR3 sequence is 14 residues long. The CDR3 is CASSLQQSNTEAFF. CDR3 DNA sequence: TGCGCCAGCAGCCTGCAACAATCGAACACTGAAGCTTTCTTT.

This clonotype was seen more than once but under ten times. The J gene is TRBJ2-1, the V gene TRBV11-1, with 7 nucleotides matching TRBD1. V shed 5 bases and J 4 bases; nucleotides not matched to a gene: 11. This CDR3 comprises 16 residues. From germline, CDR1 is SGHAT and CDR2 FQDESV (reference sequence). The CDR3 protein is CASSRRQGNSYNEQFF. The CDR3 DNA reads as TGTGCCAGCAGCCGCAGACAGGGCAATTCGTACAATGAGCAGTTCTTC.

This clonotype was detected ten times or more. CDR3 DNA sequence: TGTGCCAGCAGTTTACGCGCCTTAGGTGGAAAACTGTTTTTT. Its protein product is CASSLRALGGKLFF. V usage is TRBV28 and J usage is TRBJ1-4, with unresolved D. V gave up 2 bases and J gave up 10 bases, with 14 bases separating them. The V gene's germline CDR1 is MDHEN and CDR2 SYDVKM. This CDR3 has 14 residues. The full variable domain, rest sourced from reference TRBV28 and TRBJ1-4, is DVKVTQSSRYLVKRTGEKVFLECVQDMDHENMFWYRQDPGLGLRLIYFSYDVKMKEKGDIPEGYSVSREKKERFSLILESASTNQTSMYLCASSLRALGGKLFFGSGTQLSVL.

This chain connects TRBV4-1 to TRBJ1-3; D is unclear. The CDR3 extends over 16 amino acids. V dropped 4 bases and J dropped 3 bases, with 16 bases sitting between them. Per the germline V gene, CDR1 is MGHRA and CDR2 is YSYEKL. The CDR3 coding sequence is TGCGCCAGCAGCCCCCGGGGTTCCGGTAGTGGAAACACCATATATTTT. Translated: CASSPRGSGSGNTIYF.

This clonotype was seen only a few times. The rearrangement links TRBV20-1 to TRBJ1-4; maybe TRBD1 (5 bases). Germline-derived CDR1 and CDR2 are DFQATT and SNEGSKA (reference sequence). V lost 3 bases, J lost 8 bases, and 7 bases lay in between. This CDR3 has 11 residues. The CDR3 DNA sequence: TGCAGTGCTAGTCAGGGCGAAAAACTGTTTTTT. This translates into CSASQGEKLFF.

The table lists this clonotype with a few counts. The chain has TRBV27 and TRBJ1-1; no definite D call. Germline V gene data show CDR1 as MNHEY and CDR2 as SMNVEV (reference sequence). CDR3 length: 13 amino acids. The V end was cut by 3 bases, the J end by 8 bases, with 13 bases between. CDR3 sequence (DNA): TGTGCCAGCAGTTTGCGGGAGGGTATGGAAGCTTTCTTT. Protein: CASSLREGMEAFF.

This clonotype occurred many times. The chain uses TRBV6-5 and TRBJ2-7; maybe TRBD1 (6 bases). CDR3 size: 16 residues. Per the germline V gene, CDR1 is MNHEY and CDR2 is SVGAGI. V was trimmed by 1 base and J by 2 bases, leaving 15 bases between them. The CDR3 region is CASSYYGGSSTYEQYF. The CDR3, as DNA: TGTGCCAGCAGTTACTATGGGGGCTCCAGCACCTACGAGCAGTACTTC.

This clonotype was observed many times. V usage is TRBV3-1 and J usage is TRBJ1-5; the D gene is possibly TRBD1 (6 bases). This CDR3 region has 15 residues. Trimming left V 1 base short and J 7 bases short, with 14 bases between. Per germline, CDR1 LGHDT and CDR2 YNNKEL (reference sequence). The CDR3 loop reads CASSQGGQVPQPQHF. For the CDR3, the DNA is TGTGCCAGCAGCCAAGGGGGGCAGGTTCCCCAGCCCCAGCATTTT. Full variable domain (remainder filled in from reference TRBV3-1 and TRBJ1-5): DTAVSQTPKYLVTQMGNDKSIKCEQNLGHDTMYWYKQDSKKFLKIMFSYNNKELIINETVPNRFSPKSPDKAHLNLHINSLELGDSAVYFCASSQGGQVPQPQHFGDGTRLSIL.

The chain has TRBV29-1 and TRBJ2-1; D is perhaps TRBD1 (6 bases). V lost 7 bases to trimming and J lost 8 bases, with 24 bases between them. The CDR3 is 15 amino acids. Per germline, CDR1 SQVTM and CDR2 ANQGSEA. Here the CDR3 DNA reads TGCAGCGCACAATATCCCCAGGGGATATTCGATGAGCAGTTCTTC. It specifies CSAQYPQGIFDEQFF.

Details on this clonotype: This may come from a read error, since a much larger clone is one base off. This sequence joins TRBV6-2 or TRBV6-3 and TRBJ2-3; the D is unclear. The CDR3 totals 11 residues. Germline V gene lookup returns CDR1 MNHEY and CDR2 SVGEGT. The CDR3 reads CTSTDSKAQYF. The CDR3 DNA is TGTACCAGCACCGATTCCAAGGCGCAGTATTTT.

The chain joins TRBV14 to TRBJ1-6; the D gene is possibly TRBD1 (5 bases). Trimming shortened V by 8 bases and J by 4 bases, and 9 bases separated the two germline ends. Germline CDR1 is SGHDN and CDR2 is FVKESK. The CDR3 totals 13 residues. CDR3 sequence (DNA): TGTGCCAGCCGGGGGTTGTATAATTCACCCCTCCACTTT. It is translated as CASRGLYNSPLHF. Drawing the rest from reference TRBV14 and TRBJ1-6, the complete variable domain is EAGVTQFPSHSVIEKGQTVTLRCDPISGHDNLYWYRRVMGKEIKFLLHFVKESKQDESGMPNNRFLAERTGGTYSTLKVQPAELEDSGVYFCASRGLYNSPLHFGNGTRLTVT.

This clonotype came up a few times. The rearrangement links TRBV19 to TRBJ2-7; 9 nucleotides line up with TRBD2. Germline V gene lookup returns CDR1 LNHDA and CDR2 SQIVND (reference sequence). The CDR3 contains 16 residues. V dropped 3 bases and J dropped 2; count of bases not matched to a gene: 8. CDR3 protein: CASSMGSSGTPYEQYF. DNA of the CDR3: TGTGCCAGTAGTATGGGGTCTAGCGGGACGCCCTACGAGCAGTACTTC.

The chain combines TRBV5-1 with TRBJ2-5; 9 bases agree with TRBD1. Germline V gives CDR1 SGHRS, CDR2 YFSETQ. The CDR3 runs to 16 residues. Trimming removed 2 bases from V and 2 bases from J; junction bases left unmatched: 7. The CDR3 is CASSFKTGGLQETQYF. DNA of the CDR3: TGCGCCAGCAGCTTTAAGACAGGGGGACTACAAGAGACCCAGTACTTC.

The J gene is TRBJ2-1, the V gene TRBV7-9, with 9 positions matching TRBD2. With V trimmed by 1 base and J by 8 bases, 3 bases remained unmatched. The CDR3 has 14 residues. Germline assignment: CDR1 SEHNR and CDR2 FQNEAQ (reference sequence). This CDR3 reads CASSLGGRGYEQFF. The DNA for the CDR3 is TGTGCCAGCAGCTTAGGCGGGAGGGGGTATGAGCAGTTCTTC.

This clonotype was observed many times. The chain joins TRBV20-1 to TRBJ1-1; 7 bases line up with TRBD1. This CDR3 is built from 15 residues. After removal of 7 bases from V and 5 bases from J, the junction contained 16 bases not matched to a gene. Germline CDR1 is DFQATT and CDR2 is SNEGSKA (reference sequence). The CDR3 coding sequence is TGCAGTGGAAGGACAAGGGGGCGAAGGGGGACTGAAGCTTTCTTT. It yields the protein CSGRTRGRRGTEAFF.

This clonotype was seen a single time. This chain links TRBV28 with TRBJ2-2; TRBD1 might be the D (6 bases). The length of the CDR3 is 14 residues. V gave up 5 bases and J gave up 6 bases, with 13 bases separating them. Germline CDR1 reads MDHEN; CDR2 reads SYDVKM. CDR3 protein: CASSTGFEAGELFF. The CDR3 DNA is TGTGCCAGCAGTACAGGGTTCGAGGCCGGGGAGCTGTTTTTT.

This clonotype was seen more than once but under ten times. CDR3 in DNA: TGCAGCGTTGATCGGGACCACACAGATACGCAGTATTTT. The encoded protein is CSVDRDHTDTQYF. The chain joins TRBV29-1 to TRBJ2-3; D is tentatively TRBD1 or TRBD2 (5 bases each). The V and J ends lost 3 bases and 2 bases respectively, with 9 bases between them. This CDR3 contains 13 residues. The germline V gene encodes CDR1 SQVTM and CDR2 ANQGSEA.